A single sample gave rise to the 25 T cell receptor beta chains below, sequenced in a study of CD8 T cells in Susac syndrome. The RNA, about 0.5 to 1 ug, was put through reverse transcription using random hexamers. Each CDR3 protein gets one entry after TCRdb re-called the immunoSEQ multiplex PCR reads with MiXCR. This sample yields 200,000 to 250,000 distinct CDR3 sequences, of which about 96% are seen a single time; 0.085% to 0.095% belongs to the top ten. Material: CD4+ T cells from PBMCs. Receptors were obtained from a human donor with multiple sclerosis.

This clonotype was seen only once. The chain employs TRBV30 and TRBJ2-1; 9 bases align to TRBD2. Germline values: CDR1 GTSNPN, CDR2 SVGIG (reference sequence). V shed 4 bases and J 7 bases; nucleotides not matched to a gene: 11. The CDR3 covers 15 residues. The CDR3 is CAWNIGGAGGNEQFF. DNA for the CDR3: TGTGCCTGGAACATCGGGGGAGCGGGAGGAAATGAGCAGTTCTTC.

This chain links TRBV7-9 with TRBJ2-7, with D possibly being TRBD2 (5 bases). Per germline, CDR1 SEHNR and CDR2 FQNEAQ (reference sequence). CDR3 length: 14 amino acids. Trimming took 5 bases from V and 5 from J, leaving 16 bases between them. CDR3 protein: CASSTDLGWDEQYF. DNA for the CDR3: TGTGCCAGCAGCACGGACTTAGGGTGGGACGAGCAGTACTTC.

V usage is TRBV30 and J usage is TRBJ2-3; the D is unclear. The CDR3 sequence is 11 residues long. The germline V gene has CDR1 GTSNPN and CDR2 SVGIG (reference sequence). The V end was cut by 0 bases, the J end by 2 bases, with 0 bases between. In nucleotides, the CDR3 is TGTGCCTGGAGTGTCACAGATACGCAGTATTTT. Protein sequence: CAWSVTDTQYF.

The chain combines TRBV23-1 with TRBJ2-3; 8 bases align to TRBD1. TRBV23-1 is classed as an ORF, of uncertain function. V shed 3 bases and J 4 bases; nucleotides not matched to a gene: 9. This CDR3 has 16 amino acids. CDR3 protein: CASSQWTGPSADTQYF. As DNA, the CDR3 is TGCGCCAGCAGTCAGTGGACAGGGCCCTCGGCAGATACGCAGTATTTT.

The CDR3 nucleotides are TGTGCCAGCAGGTCGGTCACAGATACGCAGTATTTT. It is translated as CASRSVTDTQYF. The chain joins TRBV27 to TRBJ2-3, with D unclear. This CDR3 contains 12 residues. Germline V lookup: CDR1 MNHEY, CDR2 SMNVEV (reference sequence). V was cut by 6 bases and J by 2 bases, with 6 bases left in between.

The chain employs TRBV20-1 and TRBJ2-6; D gene unclear. V was shortened by 3 bases and J by 3 bases, with 3 bases between the two germline ends. The CDR3 extends over 12 amino acids. Germline CDR1 DFQATT, CDR2 SNEGSKA (reference sequence). CDR3 loop: CSARSGANVLTF. CDR3 nucleotide sequence: TGCAGTGCTAGGAGTGGGGCCAACGTCCTGACTTTC.

The CDR3 DNA reads as TGCGCCAGCAGTCCACTAGCGGGGAGCAGCTCCTACAATGAGCAGTTCTTC. Encoded protein: CASSPLAGSSSYNEQFF. V and J are TRBV5-1 and TRBJ2-1; 10 positions match TRBD2. The germline CDR1 and CDR2 sequences are SGHRS and YFSETQ. The CDR3 runs 17 residues. Trimming took 5 bases from V and 0 from J; bases not matched to a gene: 8.

V is TRBV10-3 and J is TRBJ2-3; D is possibly TRBD1 (5 bases). Per germline, CDR1 ENHRY and CDR2 SYGVKD. Trimming removed 11 bases at V and 6 bases at J, with 6 bases between. There are 9 residues in the CDR3. CDR3 DNA sequence: TGTGCCGCAGGGGATACGCAGTATTTT. Residues: CAAGDTQYF.

The V call is TRBV4-2, the J call TRBJ2-1; no clear D gene. V was shortened by 8 bases and J by 0 bases, with 17 bases between the two germline ends. CDR3 length: 16 amino acids. The germline V gene encodes CDR1 LGHNA and CDR2 YNFKEQ. As DNA, the CDR3 is TGTGCCAGCGGCGGTTTAGGACCCAGCTCCTACAATGAGCAGTTCTTC. This encodes CASGGLGPSSYNEQFF.

The rearrangement links TRBV29-1 to TRBJ2-3, with D uncertain. Trimming shortened V by 0 bases and J by 7 bases, and 8 bases separated the two germline ends. Germline CDR1 and CDR2: SQVTM and ANQGSEA. CDR3 length: 12 amino acids. The CDR3 loop is CSVEESANTQYF. The CDR3 coding sequence is TGCAGCGTTGAAGAATCTGCGAATACGCAGTATTTT.

The chain uses TRBV10-3 and TRBJ2-3; TRBD2 aligns across 7 bases. The CDR3 has 16 amino acids. CDR1 ENHRY and CDR2 SYGVKD come from the germline V gene. The junction had 10 bases not matched to a gene; V was cut back by 3 bases and J by 4 bases. CDR3 bases: TGTGCCATCAGTGACCCCGTACGGGAGGCGGCAGATACGCAGTATTTT. It specifies CAISDPVREAADTQYF.

The rearrangement uses TRBV12-3 or TRBV12-4 and TRBJ2-3, with D perhaps TRBD2 (5 bases). The CDR3 spans 12 residues. Between the trimmed V and J ends, which lost 1 base and 8 bases, there was a span of 7 bases. CDR3 DNA: TGTGCCAGCAGTTTAGGGGGAGTTACGCAGTATTTT. Its translation: CASSLGGVTQYF.

V is TRBV19 and J is TRBJ1-1; perhaps TRBD1 as D (6 bases). This CDR3 spans 14 amino acids. Trimming cost V 3 bases and J 4 bases, with 12 bases left between them. The germline V gene encodes CDR1 LNHDA and CDR2 SQIVND (reference sequence). The CDR3 sequence is CASSMVRGGTEAFF. As DNA, the CDR3 is TGTGCCAGTAGTATGGTCAGGGGTGGCACTGAAGCTTTCTTT.

This chain links TRBV15 with TRBJ2-1; 9 bases are shared with TRBD1. Germline CDR1 and CDR2: LNHNV and YYDKDF (reference sequence). The CDR3 consists of 15 residues. V lost 3 bases to trimming and J lost 6 bases; unmatched junction nucleotides: 6. The CDR3 nucleotides are TGTGCCACCAGCAGCCGCAGGACAGGGGTCAATGAGCAGTTCTTC. Translation: CATSSRRTGVNEQFF. Complete variable domain (other parts from reference TRBV15 and TRBJ2-1): DAMVIQNPRYQVTQFGKPVTLSCSQTLNHNVMYWYQQKSSQAPKLLFHYYDKDFNNEADTPDNFQSRRPNTSFCFLDIRSPGLGDTAMYLCATSSRRTGVNEQFFGPGTRLTVL.

The J gene is TRBJ1-6, the V gene TRBV2; D call uncertain. V was pared by 7 bases and J by 5 bases, with 9 bases between. The CDR3 sequence is 13 residues long. CDR1 SNHLY and CDR2 FYNNEI come from the germline V gene. CDR3 DNA: TGTGCCAGCACCTGGACCAATAATTCACCCCTCCACTTT. Translated: CASTWTNNSPLHF.

The gene calls are TRBV6-5 and TRBJ1-2; D call uncertain. V lost 4 bases, J lost 4 bases, and 7 bases lay in between. Looked up from germline, CDR1 is MNHEY and CDR2 is SVGAGI. There are 12 residues in the CDR3. CDR3 DNA: TGTGCCAGCAGTTCCGGTCGCTATGGCTACACCTTC. Translating gives CASSSGRYGYTF.

The chain links TRBV15 to TRBJ1-2, with D possibly TRBD1 on 5 matching bases. The germline CDR1 and CDR2 sequences are LNHNV and YYDKDF (reference sequence). V lost 4 bases and J lost 2, with 8 bases in between. The length of the CDR3 is 13 residues. CDR3 loop: CATSNGHNYGYTF. The CDR3 nucleotides are TGTGCCACCAGCAACGGACACAACTATGGCTACACCTTC. Looking up the rest from reference TRBV15 and TRBJ1-2 gives the full variable domain: DAMVIQNPRYQVTQFGKPVTLSCSQTLNHNVMYWYQQKSSQAPKLLFHYYDKDFNNEADTPDNFQSRRPNTSFCFLDIRSPGLGDTAMYLCATSNGHNYGYTFGSGTRLTVV.

This chain connects TRBV10-3 to TRBJ2-7; 7 bases match TRBD1. With V trimmed by 6 bases and J by 7 bases, 15 bases remained unmatched. The CDR3 is 15 amino acids. Germline V gene lookup returns CDR1 ENHRY and CDR2 SYGVKD. CDR3: CAISDYGTATIEQYF. In DNA form, the CDR3 reads TGTGCCATCAGCGACTACGGGACAGCGACTATTGAGCAGTACTTC.

In its sample, this clonotype was seen once. The rearrangement links TRBV19 to TRBJ2-4; 8 bases line up with TRBD2. The V gene's germline CDR1 is LNHDA and CDR2 SQIVND (reference sequence). CDR3 size: 15 residues. The trim removed 5 bases at V and 6 bases at J, leaving 9 bases unmatched. In DNA form, the CDR3 reads TGTGCCAGTAGTTCCCCGGGAGGGACACTAAACATTCAGTACTTC. Amino acids: CASSSPGGTLNIQYF.

The chain is built from TRBV20-1 and TRBJ2-7, with 8 nucleotides matching TRBD1. The V segment lost 0 bases and the J segment 5 bases; nucleotides outside the gene matches: 6. This CDR3 spans 14 amino acids. Germline-derived CDR1 and CDR2 are DFQATT and SNEGSKA (reference sequence). The CDR3 DNA follows: TGCAGTGCTAGAGAATCGACAGGGGTACACGAGCAGTACTTC. It translates to CSARESTGVHEQYF.

The V and J genes are TRBV5-1 and TRBJ2-6; D gene unclear. Germline V gene data show CDR1 as SGHRS and CDR2 as YFSETQ. The ends were cut back, 4 bases at V and 0 bases at J, with 5 bases in the middle. The CDR3 sequence is 14 residues long. The CDR3, as DNA: TGCGCCAGCAGCGACGCCTCTGGGGCCAACGTCCTGACTTTC. Its translation is CASSDASGANVLTF.

This clonotype was detected only once. The rearrangement joins TRBV2 to TRBJ1-5; D ambiguous. This CDR3 has 13 residues. Trimming took 7 bases from V and 7 from J, leaving 14 bases between them. Germline V gene data show CDR1 as SNHLY and CDR2 as FYNNEI. DNA of the CDR3: TGTGCCAGCACCCCACGGGGATGGCAGCCCCAGCATTTT. Translation: CASTPRGWQPQHF.

This chain links TRBV5-1 with TRBJ2-3; D may be TRBD1 (6 bases). Germline lookup yields CDR1 SGHRS and CDR2 YFSETQ. The length of the CDR3 is 17 residues. Trimming removed 0 bases from V and 0 bases from J, with 14 bases in between. The CDR3 DNA reads as TGCGCCAGCAGCTTGGAGAGTGGGGGCAGTAGCACAGATACGCAGTATTTT. Amino acid sequence: CASSLESGGSSTDTQYF.

This chain uses TRBV1 with TRBJ1-5. TRBV1 is labeled a pseudogene. This CDR3 is built from 15 residues. The CDR3 here is CTSSQLGSGNQPQHF. CDR3 nucleotide sequence: TGCACCAGCAGCCAACTGGGAAGTGGCAATCAGCCCCAGCATTTT.

The V gene is TRBV5-1, the J gene TRBJ2-1; a weak D match, TRBD2 (5 bases). The germline CDR1 and CDR2 sequences are SGHRS and YFSETQ. The ends were cut back, 0 bases at V and 14 bases at J, with 18 bases in the middle. The CDR3 is 14 amino acids. CDR3 residues: CASSLARTSTLKFF. For the CDR3, the DNA is TGCGCCAGCAGCTTGGCGAGGACTTCAACCCTCAAGTTCTTC.